Listed below are T cell receptor beta chains from one sample, sequenced in a study of blood T cell repertoires in COVID-19. The method was immunoSEQ multiplex PCR; TCRdb's version includes in-frame clones alone and lacks a portion of them. The table has 200,000 to 300,000 clones, 88% seen once. Sequences were obtained from peripheral blood. Source of these receptors: a woman aged 25 to 39 with acute or convalescent COVID-19. Each CDR3 is given with its conserved first and last residue.

v_call: TRBV4-3; j_call: TRBJ2-3; cdr3_aa: CASSQGGLDTTDTQYF
v_call: TRBV10-3; j_call: TRBJ1-5; cdr3_aa: CAISPSRGMGQPQHF
v_call: TRBV15; j_call: TRBJ2-2; cdr3_aa: CATSPPDTGELFF
v_call: TRBV19; j_call: TRBJ1-4; cdr3_aa: CASSAIGQGPEKLFF
v_call: TRBV29-1; j_call: TRBJ1-1; cdr3_aa: CSVGGTGIEAFF
v_call: TRBV6-5; j_call: TRBJ2-7; cdr3_aa: CASRDRREAIEQYF
v_call: TRBV9; j_call: TRBJ2-3; cdr3_aa: CASSVGGIIDTQYF
v_call: TRBV5-1; j_call: TRBJ2-1; cdr3_aa: CASSLVLAGVDEQFF
v_call: TRBV15; j_call: TRBJ1-5; cdr3_aa: CATSRELGAGNQPQHF
v_call: TRBV27; j_call: TRBJ1-2; cdr3_aa: CASSSGVSWERNYGYTF
v_call: TRBV19; j_call: TRBJ1-5; cdr3_aa: CASSTVGTGRILPQHF
v_call: TRBV7-3; j_call: TRBJ2-1; cdr3_aa: CASSRIAGGPSEQFF
v_call: TRBV6-5; j_call: TRBJ2-7; cdr3_aa: CASSSGQGTYEQYF
v_call: TRBV2; j_call: TRBJ2-7; cdr3_aa: CASSESGEQYF
v_call: TRBV7-3; j_call: TRBJ2-3; cdr3_aa: CASRDGLTDTQYF
v_call: TRBV18; j_call: TRBJ2-3; cdr3_aa: CASRGLAGPTDTQYF
v_call: TRBV4-1; j_call: TRBJ2-2; cdr3_aa: CASSQVGGTGELFF
v_call: TRBV19; j_call: TRBJ2-3; cdr3_aa: CASSIGTSGASTDTQYF
v_call: TRBV9; j_call: TRBJ2-1; cdr3_aa: CASSAVGLAGNEQFF
v_call: TRBV6-1; j_call: TRBJ2-7; cdr3_aa: CASSVNTGEPYYEQYF
v_call: TRBV4-1; j_call: TRBJ2-1; cdr3_aa: CASSQVPSGITDEQFF
v_call: TRBV6-6; j_call: TRBJ2-3; cdr3_aa: CASSFNSGSVTQYF
v_call: TRBV6-5; j_call: TRBJ1-3; cdr3_aa: CASSTGQGGGNTIYF
v_call: TRBV4-1; j_call: TRBJ2-1; cdr3_aa: CASSQVQNSYNEQFF
v_call: TRBV3-1/TRBV3-2; j_call: TRBJ1-6; cdr3_aa: CASSQGGDNSPLHF
v_call: TRBV5-8; j_call: TRBJ2-3; cdr3_aa: CASSFLREPRDTQYF
v_call: TRBV4-1; j_call: TRBJ2-5; cdr3_aa: CASSQVNMGLSGETQYF
v_call: TRBV7-3; j_call: TRBJ1-5; cdr3_aa: CASSLGQVVDQPQHF
v_call: TRBV19; j_call: TRBJ2-3; cdr3_aa: CASRPTITYTDTQYF
v_call: TRBV5-6; j_call: TRBJ2-5; cdr3_aa: CASSFDRPAGTQYF
v_call: TRBV5-8; j_call: TRBJ2-3; cdr3_aa: CASSLRVGAGTDTQYF
v_call: TRBV25-1; j_call: TRBJ1-5; cdr3_aa: CASSDSGGNQPQHF
v_call: TRBV5-4; j_call: TRBJ2-7; cdr3_aa: CASSADRVNEQYF
v_call: TRBV5-5; j_call: TRBJ2-1; cdr3_aa: CASSSLGGVYNEQFF
v_call: TRBV5-1; j_call: TRBJ2-2; cdr3_aa: CASSLSGGSFAGELFF
v_call: TRBV11-3; j_call: TRBJ2-7; cdr3_aa: CASSLDMAEQYF
v_call: TRBV11-3; j_call: TRBJ1-2; cdr3_aa: CASSPTGIYGYTF
v_call: TRBV19; j_call: TRBJ1-4; cdr3_aa: CASSMGQGAYEKLFF
v_call: TRBV29-1; j_call: TRBJ2-3; cdr3_aa: CSGSGRFTDTQYF
v_call: TRBV5-1; j_call: TRBJ2-2; cdr3_aa: CASNSGANTGELFF
v_call: TRBV4-3; j_call: TRBJ2-7; cdr3_aa: CASSRERAGQGAYEQYF
v_call: TRBV11-3; j_call: TRBJ2-1; cdr3_aa: CASSLFGSGRALANEQFF
v_call: TRBV27; j_call: TRBJ2-7; cdr3_aa: CASSYSGTGKQYF
v_call: TRBV12-3/TRBV12-4; j_call: TRBJ1-5; cdr3_aa: CASSPGPSQPQHF
v_call: TRBV24-1; j_call: TRBJ2-3; cdr3_aa: CATSDGFLASQYF
v_call: TRBV11-2; j_call: TRBJ2-3; cdr3_aa: CASSLRRSSGASTDTQYF
v_call: TRBV7-3; j_call: TRBJ1-1; cdr3_aa: CASSSPDRDTEAFF
v_call: TRBV7-9; j_call: TRBJ2-7; cdr3_aa: CASSSGTSVRKTSYEQYF
v_call: TRBV28; j_call: TRBJ1-3; cdr3_aa: CASSFLPISGNTIYF
v_call: TRBV11-2; j_call: TRBJ2-5; cdr3_aa: CASSLGAGWEKERETQYF
v_call: TRBV6-4; j_call: TRBJ2-5; cdr3_aa: CASSGGSGETQYF
v_call: TRBV5-8; j_call: TRBJ1-2; cdr3_aa: CASSLGAYRTNYGYTF
v_call: TRBV30; j_call: TRBJ2-3; cdr3_aa: CAWSPDTSGMQYF
v_call: TRBV6-2/TRBV6-3; j_call: TRBJ2-3; cdr3_aa: CASSYAAGSDNTQYF
v_call: TRBV2; j_call: TRBJ2-7; cdr3_aa: CASIFRGSSYEQYF
v_call: TRBV9; j_call: TRBJ2-3; cdr3_aa: CASSVEGGSADTQYF
v_call: TRBV4-3; j_call: TRBJ1-4; cdr3_aa: CASSQGRVSTEKLFF
v_call: TRBV30; j_call: TRBJ1-4; cdr3_aa: CAQGRRGGDEKLFF
v_call: TRBV4-3; j_call: TRBJ1-3; cdr3_aa: CASSQDRGLAGNTIYF